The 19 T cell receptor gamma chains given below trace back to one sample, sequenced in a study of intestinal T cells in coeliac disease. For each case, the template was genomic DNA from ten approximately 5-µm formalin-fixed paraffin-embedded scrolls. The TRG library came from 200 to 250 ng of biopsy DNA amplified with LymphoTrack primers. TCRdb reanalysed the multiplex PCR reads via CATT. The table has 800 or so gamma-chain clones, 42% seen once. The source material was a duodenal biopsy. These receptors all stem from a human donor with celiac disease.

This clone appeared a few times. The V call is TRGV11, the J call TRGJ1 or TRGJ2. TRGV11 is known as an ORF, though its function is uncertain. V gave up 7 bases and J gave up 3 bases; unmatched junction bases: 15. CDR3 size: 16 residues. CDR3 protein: CACWILLPWVYYKKLF. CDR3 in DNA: TGTGCCTGCTGGATACTCCTCCCATGGGTTTATTATAAGAAACTCTTT.

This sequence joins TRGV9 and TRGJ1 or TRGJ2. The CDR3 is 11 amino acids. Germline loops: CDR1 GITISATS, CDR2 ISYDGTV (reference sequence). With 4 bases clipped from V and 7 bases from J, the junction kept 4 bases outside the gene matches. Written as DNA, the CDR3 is TGTGCCTTGTGGGACGGGTATAAGAAACTCTTT. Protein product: CALWDGYKKLF.

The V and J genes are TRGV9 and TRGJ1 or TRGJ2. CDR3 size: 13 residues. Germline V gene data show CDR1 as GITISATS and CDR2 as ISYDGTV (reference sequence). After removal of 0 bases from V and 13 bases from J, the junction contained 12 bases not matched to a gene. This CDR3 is CALWEVLDIRKLF. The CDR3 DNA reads TGTGCCTTGTGGGAGGTGTTGGATATAAGAAAACTCTTT.

The CDR3 sequence is CATWDGHYYKKLF. The CDR3, as DNA: TGTGCCACCTGGGACGGGCACTATTATAAGAAACTCTTT. This sequence joins TRGV2 and TRGJ1 or TRGJ2. The CDR3 sequence is 13 residues long. The germline CDR1 and CDR2 sequences are EGSNGY and YDSYNSKV. J was trimmed by 4 bases and V by 0 bases; bases with no gene match: 3.

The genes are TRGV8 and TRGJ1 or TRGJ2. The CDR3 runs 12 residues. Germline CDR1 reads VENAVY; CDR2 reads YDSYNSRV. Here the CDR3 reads CAPGIECYKKLF. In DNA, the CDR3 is TGTGCACCTGGGATTGAGTGTTATAAGAAACTCTTT.

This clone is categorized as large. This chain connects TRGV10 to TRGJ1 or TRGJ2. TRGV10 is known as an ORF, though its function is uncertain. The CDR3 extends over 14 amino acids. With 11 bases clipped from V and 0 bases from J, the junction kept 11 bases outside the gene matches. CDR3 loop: CAAGNPKNYYKKLF. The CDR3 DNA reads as TGTGCTGCGGGGAATCCTAAGAATTATTATAAGAAACTCTTT.

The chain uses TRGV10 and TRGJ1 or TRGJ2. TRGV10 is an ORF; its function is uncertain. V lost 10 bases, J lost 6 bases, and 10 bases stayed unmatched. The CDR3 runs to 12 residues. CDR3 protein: CAALGFSYKKLF. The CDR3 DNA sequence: TGTGCTGCGTTGGGATTTAGTTATAAGAAACTCTTT.

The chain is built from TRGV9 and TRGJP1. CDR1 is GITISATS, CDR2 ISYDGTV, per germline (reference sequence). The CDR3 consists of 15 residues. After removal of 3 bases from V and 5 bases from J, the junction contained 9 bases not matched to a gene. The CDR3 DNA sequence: TGTGCCTTGTGGGAGCCCCGGGAGACTGGTTGGTTCAAGATATTT. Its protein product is CALWEPRETGWFKIF.

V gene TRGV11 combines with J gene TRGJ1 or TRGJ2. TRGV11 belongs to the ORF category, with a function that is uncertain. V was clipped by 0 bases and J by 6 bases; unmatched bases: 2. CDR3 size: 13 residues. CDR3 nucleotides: TGTGCCTGCTGGATTAGGCACGGTTATAAGAAACTCTTT. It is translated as CACWIRHGYKKLF.

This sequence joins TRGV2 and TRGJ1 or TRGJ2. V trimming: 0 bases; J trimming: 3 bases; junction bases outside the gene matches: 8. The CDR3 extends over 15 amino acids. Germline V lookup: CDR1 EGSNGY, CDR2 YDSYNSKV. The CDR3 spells CATWDGPVGYYKKLF. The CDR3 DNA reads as TGTGCCACCTGGGACGGGCCGGTCGGTTATTATAAGAAACTCTTT.

This chain's CDR3 is CALWEVPPYYYKKLF. The CDR3 region has the DNA TGTGCCTTGTGGGAGGTGCCCCCGTATTATTATAAGAAACTCTTT. The chain is built from TRGV9 and TRGJ1 or TRGJ2. The CDR3 covers 15 residues. The germline V gene has CDR1 GITISATS and CDR2 ISYDGTV (reference sequence). The J segment lost 2 bases and the V segment lost 0 bases, leaving 7 bases of the junction unmatched.

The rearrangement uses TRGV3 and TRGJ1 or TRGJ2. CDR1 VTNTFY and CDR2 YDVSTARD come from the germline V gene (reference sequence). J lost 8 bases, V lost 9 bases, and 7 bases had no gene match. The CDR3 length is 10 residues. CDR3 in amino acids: CATPGDKKLF. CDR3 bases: TGTGCCACCCCGGGGGATAAGAAACTCTTT.

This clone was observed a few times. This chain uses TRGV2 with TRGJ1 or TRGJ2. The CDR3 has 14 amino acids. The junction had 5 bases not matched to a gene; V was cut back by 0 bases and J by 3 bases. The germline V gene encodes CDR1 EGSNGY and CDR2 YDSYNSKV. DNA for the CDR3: TGTGCCACCTGGGACGGGTTCCCTTATTATAAGAAACTCTTT. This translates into CATWDGFPYYKKLF.

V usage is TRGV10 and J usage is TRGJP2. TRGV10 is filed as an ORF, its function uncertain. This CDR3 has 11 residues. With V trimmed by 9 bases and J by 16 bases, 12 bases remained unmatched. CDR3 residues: CAACQRGYKTF. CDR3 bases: TGTGCTGCGTGCCAAAGGGGATACAAGACGTTT.

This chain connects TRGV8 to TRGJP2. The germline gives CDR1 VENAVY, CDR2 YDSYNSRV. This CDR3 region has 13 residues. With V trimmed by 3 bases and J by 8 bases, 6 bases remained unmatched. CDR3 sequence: CATWDGSDWIKTF. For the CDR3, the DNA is TGTGCCACCTGGGATGGGTCAGATTGGATCAAGACGTTT.

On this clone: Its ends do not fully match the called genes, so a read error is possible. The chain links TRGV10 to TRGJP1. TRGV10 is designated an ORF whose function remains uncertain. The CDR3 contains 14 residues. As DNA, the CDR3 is TGTGCTGCGCCCCGCCAGGCCACTGGCTGGTTCAAGATATTT. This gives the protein CAAPRQATGWFKIF.

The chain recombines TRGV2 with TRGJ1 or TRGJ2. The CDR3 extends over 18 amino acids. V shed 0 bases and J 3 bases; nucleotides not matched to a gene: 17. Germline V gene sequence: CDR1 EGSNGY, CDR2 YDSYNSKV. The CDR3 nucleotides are TGTGCCACCTGGGACGGGCTCTCCCTATGTTCAATTTATTATAAGAAACTCTTT. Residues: CATWDGLSLCSIYYKKLF.

In nucleotides, the CDR3 is TGTGCCACCTGGGACAGGTTCCGGAAACTCTTT. Its protein product is CATWDRFRKLF. The chain joins TRGV3 to TRGJ1 or TRGJ2. Germline V gene data show CDR1 as VTNTFY and CDR2 as YDVSTARD (reference sequence). The length of the CDR3 is 11 residues. V trimming: 0 bases; J trimming: 12 bases; junction bases outside the gene matches: 5.

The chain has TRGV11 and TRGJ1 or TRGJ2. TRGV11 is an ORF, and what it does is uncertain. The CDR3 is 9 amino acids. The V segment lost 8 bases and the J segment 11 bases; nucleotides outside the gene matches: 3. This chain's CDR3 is CACWREKLF. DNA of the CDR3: TGTGCCTGCTGGAGGGAGAAACTCTTT.